This is a list of T cell receptor beta chains from one sample in a study of blood T cell repertoires in COVID-19. Method: immunoSEQ multiplex PCR; TCRdb's copy keeps in-frame clones and lacks some. The sample lists 250,000 to 300,000 clones; 91% were seen once. What was sequenced was PBMCs or T cells enriched from blood (not recorded which). The source of these receptors is a human donor in a cohort exposed to, infected with or recovered from COVID-19 (not recorded which). The donor label of this sample is uncertain. CDR3s include the opening cysteine and the closing phenylalanine or tryptophan. For some rows the clone size is stated as once, few or many, or as a class when expanded; others skip it.

v_call clone_size cdr3_aa
TRBV3-1/TRBV3-2 . CASSQFGTGVSHEQYF
TRBV5-5 . CASSLAADRLYGYTF
TRBV6-5 . CASRDSSGNTIYF
TRBV14 . CASSQAPGGPSYNEQFF
TRBV12-3/TRBV12-4 . CASKSREFTEAFF
TRBV19 . CASRSGVTGELFF
TRBV30 . CAWSVAGGELFF
TRBV11-2 . CASSALTGVNYGYTF
TRBV29-1 . CSGWDSLNTEAFF
TRBV30 . CASTTDRSFITDTQYF
TRBV27 . CASSLLAGADTQYF
TRBV24-1 . CATSEGDYNSYEQYF
TRBV2 . CASSEVFRAEAFF
TRBV7-6 . CASSLAGGGGPNEQFF
TRBV20-1 . CSARLEETQYF
TRBV12-5 . CASGHGIPPVLGGNQPQHF
TRBV7-3 once CASSPTGGSYNEQFF
TRBV5-6 . CASSLVGDQVNTEAFF
TRBV3-1/TRBV3-2 . CASSQASGGYQETQYF
TRBV19 . CASSIRSGGSEKLFF
TRBV5-6 once CASSFGGLNTEAFF
TRBV9 . CASSSRTGLNQQFF
TRBV4-1 . CASSQGPLRSGRYNEQFF
TRBV28 once CASSFSSQAPNSPLHF
TRBV6-2/TRBV6-3 . CASSFGHLPQETQYF
TRBV19 . CASSIPGLYGYTF
TRBV7-2 . CASSSPGVYEQYF
TRBV5-1 . CASSPISGADTDTQYF
TRBV5-6 . CASSSTGTTYEQYF
TRBV5-1 . CASRYRDRGSYEQYF
TRBV28 . CAARGGSAGNTIYF
TRBV9 . CASSVGGSPDTQYF
TRBV19 . CASSMGGREQFF
TRBV2 . CASSGGTRAYNEQFF
TRBV18 . CASVSAVGQPSYGYTF
TRBV6-4 . CASSDSTSGGGTDTQYF
TRBV6-4 . CASSALAGGPSGELFF
TRBV23-1 . CASSQYLAGRPYEQYF
TRBV4-2 once CASSQDAGGRGDYGYTF
TRBV24-1 . CATSAPVGENPSGNTIYF
TRBV4-3 once CASSQDRWQGATEAFF
TRBV6-5 . CASSWTGGPSGNTIYF
TRBV5-1 . CASSFIGEGGYNSPLHF
TRBV2 . CASSPTQYGNTIYF
TRBV28 . CASSLAGQGNQPQHF
TRBV10-1 few CASSDREQPQHF
TRBV7-9 . CASSLQGGNTEAFF
TRBV18 . CASSPKETEAFF
TRBV12-3/TRBV12-4 . CASSWGTAKGAFF
TRBV18 few CASSATGESPLHF
TRBV6-5 . CASSYLLSPLHF
TRBV5-6 . CASSLADRGPAYEQYF
TRBV13 . CASSFDWRSDTEAFF
TRBV24-1 many CATSDSGGPPTYNEQFF
TRBV10-3 . CAISVTGDEDTQYF